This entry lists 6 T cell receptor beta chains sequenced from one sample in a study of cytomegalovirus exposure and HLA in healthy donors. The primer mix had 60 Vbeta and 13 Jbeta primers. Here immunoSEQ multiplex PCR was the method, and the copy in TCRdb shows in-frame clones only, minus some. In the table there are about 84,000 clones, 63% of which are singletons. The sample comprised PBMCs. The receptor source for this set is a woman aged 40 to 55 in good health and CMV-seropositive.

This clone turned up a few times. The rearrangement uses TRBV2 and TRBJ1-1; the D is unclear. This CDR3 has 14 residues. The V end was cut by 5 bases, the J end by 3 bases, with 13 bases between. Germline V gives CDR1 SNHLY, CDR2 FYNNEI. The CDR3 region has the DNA TGTGCCAGCAGTAACCGGGAAACTGACACTGAAGCTTTCTTT. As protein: CASSNRETDTEAFF.

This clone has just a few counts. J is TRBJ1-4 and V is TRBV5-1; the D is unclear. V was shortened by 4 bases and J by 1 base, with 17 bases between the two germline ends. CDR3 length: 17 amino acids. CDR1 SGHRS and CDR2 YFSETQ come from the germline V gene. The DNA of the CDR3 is TGCGCCAGCAGCAACCCCGTCGGGAGGGTAACTAATGAAAAACTGTTTTTT. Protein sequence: CASSNPVGRVTNEKLFF. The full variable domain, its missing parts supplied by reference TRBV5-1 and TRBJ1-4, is KAGVTQTPRYLIKTRGQQVTLSCSPISGHRSVSWYQQTPGQGLQFLFEYFSETQRNKGNFPGRFSGRQFSNSRSEMNVSTLELGDSALYLCASSNPVGRVTNEKLFFGSGTQLSVL.

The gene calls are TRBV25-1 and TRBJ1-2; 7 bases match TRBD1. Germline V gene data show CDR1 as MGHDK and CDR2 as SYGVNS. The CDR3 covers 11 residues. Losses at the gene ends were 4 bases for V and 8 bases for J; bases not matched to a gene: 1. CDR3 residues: CASSAGGGYTF. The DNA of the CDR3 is TGTGCCAGCAGTGCAGGGGGAGGCTACACCTTC.

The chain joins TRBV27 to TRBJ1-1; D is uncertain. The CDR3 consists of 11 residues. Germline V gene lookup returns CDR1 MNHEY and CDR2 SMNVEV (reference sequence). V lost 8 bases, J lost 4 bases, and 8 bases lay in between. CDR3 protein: CASYTRTEAFF. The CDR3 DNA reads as TGTGCCAGCTATACACGCACTGAAGCTTTCTTT.

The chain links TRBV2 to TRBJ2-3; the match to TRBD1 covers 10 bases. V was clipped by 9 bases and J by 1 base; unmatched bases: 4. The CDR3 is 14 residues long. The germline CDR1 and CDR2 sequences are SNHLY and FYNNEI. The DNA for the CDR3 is TGTGCCAGTTCCGGGACAGGGGGCACAGATACGCAGTATTTT. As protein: CASSGTGGTDTQYF.

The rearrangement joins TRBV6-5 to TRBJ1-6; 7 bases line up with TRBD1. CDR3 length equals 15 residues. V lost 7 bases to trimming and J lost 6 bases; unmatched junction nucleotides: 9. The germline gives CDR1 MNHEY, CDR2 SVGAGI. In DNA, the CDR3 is TGTGCCAGCACCCCTACGACAGGGCGTAATTCACCCCTCCACTTT. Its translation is CASTPTTGRNSPLHF.